The 20 T cell receptor beta chains below come from one sample, sequenced in a study of CXCR3-negative and CXCR3-positive naive CD8 T cells. Researchers prepared the TRB cDNA libraries using 5' RACE with UMI labels. TCRdb re-called the 5' RACE reads, yielding one record per CDR3 amino acid sequence without DNA. This sample lists about 92,000 distinct CDR3 sequences; its ten largest clones have approximately 1.5%. The specimen was naive CXCR3- CD8+ T cells from blood. Sample subset: CD45RO-CCR7+CD27+CD95- naive CD8+ T cells lacking CXCR3 (TNR3-). These receptors were collected from a human donor in good health. Some clones in this sample may be carry-over from other donors' samples.

The rearrangement links TRBV5-1 to TRBJ2-1. In germline, CDR1 is SGHRS, CDR2 YFSETQ. There are 14 residues in the CDR3. The CDR3 here is CASSLAGYYNEQFF. The variable domain in full, with the rest retrieved from reference TRBV5-1 and TRBJ2-1, is KAGVTQTPRYLIKTRGQQVTLSCSPISGHRSVSWYQQTPGQGLQFLFEYFSETQRNKGNFPGRFSGRQFSNSRSEMNVSTLELGDSALYLCASSLAGYYNEQFFGPGTRLTVL.

The rearrangement links TRBV29-1 to TRBJ2-3; TCRdb names TRBD2, which stays unverified in the absence of DNA. In germline, CDR1 is SQVTM, CDR2 ANQGSEA. This CDR3 has 14 amino acids. The CDR3 sequence is CSVELAGVADTQYF.

The rearrangement links TRBV28 to TRBJ2-7. Germline V gene lookup returns CDR1 MDHEN and CDR2 SYDVKM. The CDR3 extends over 14 amino acids. The CDR3 sequence: CASSPLRGIYEQYF.

The chain uses TRBV7-2 and TRBJ2-7. The CDR3 sequence is 13 residues long. The germline CDR1 and CDR2 sequences are SGHTA and FQGNSA. This CDR3 is CASSLPASYEQYF.

The J gene is TRBJ2-1, the V gene TRBV10-3; the TRBD1 assignment by TCRdb is unverifiable without DNA. This CDR3 contains 16 residues. Germline values: CDR1 ENHRY, CDR2 SYGVKD. CDR3 in amino acids: CAITSTGITELGEQFF.

The rearrangement links TRBV7-2 to TRBJ1-6; TCRdb selects TRBD1, and the lack of DNA leaves this call unchecked. Germline CDR1 reads SGHTA; CDR2 reads FQGNSA. The CDR3 loop spans 15 amino acids. The CDR3 here is CASSPSDRASSPLHF. Variable domain in full (rest from reference TRBV7-2 and TRBJ1-6): GAGVSQSPSNKVTEKGKDVELRCDPISGHTALYWYRQSLGQGLEFLIYFQGNSAPDKSGLPSDRFSAERTGGSVSTLTIQRTQQEDSAVYLCASSPSDRASSPLHFGNGTRLTVT.

The chain carries TRBV29-1 and TRBJ2-1; TCRdb names TRBD1, which stays unverified in the absence of DNA. This CDR3 spans 14 amino acids. CDR1 is SQVTM and CDR2 is ANQGSEA in the germline V gene. The CDR3 loop is CSGSGGRSYNEQFF.

V and J are TRBV12-5 and TRBJ2-1. The CDR3 is 13 residues long. Germline V gene lookup returns CDR1 LGHNT and CDR2 FRNRAP. CDR3 in amino acids: CASGLEMYNEQFF.

Here the CDR3 reads CASSLSPDGNQPQHF. The V call is TRBV7-8, the J call TRBJ1-5. The germline CDR1 and CDR2 sequences are SGHVS and FQNEAQ. The CDR3 is 15 amino acids. Together with reference TRBV7-8 and TRBJ1-5, the CDR3 gives the full variable domain: GAGVSQSPRYKVAKRGQDVALRCDPISGHVSLFWYQQALGQGPEFLTYFQNEAQLDKSGLPSDRFFAERPEGSVSTLKIQRTQQEDSAVYLCASSLSPDGNQPQHFGDGTRLSIL.

V and J are TRBV28 and TRBJ2-1; TCRdb's D call of TRBD1 is untestable without DNA. In germline, CDR1 is MDHEN, CDR2 SYDVKM. The CDR3 contains 16 residues. The CDR3 region is CASSSDRDPSYDEQFF.

The chain links TRBV2 to TRBJ2-1. The CDR3 is 14 residues long. CDR1 is SNHLY and CDR2 is FYNNEI in the germline V gene. The CDR3 reads CAILGLSSYNEQFF.

The V and J genes are TRBV7-9 and TRBJ2-7; TCRdb outputs TRBD1, but without DNA this stays unchecked. Germline V CDR1 and CDR2: SEHNR, FQNEAQ (reference sequence). This CDR3 spans 14 amino acids. The CDR3 reads CASSSRDRAYEQYF.

The chain joins TRBV7-6 to TRBJ2-1; with no DNA, the TCRdb D assignment of TRBD2 cannot be verified. Germline assignment: CDR1 SGHVS and CDR2 FNYEAQ. This CDR3 has 17 amino acids. This chain's CDR3 is CASSYGTSGGLYNEQFF.

The V gene is TRBV7-6, the J gene TRBJ1-1; no DNA is available, so the TRBD1 call from TCRdb remains unchecked. This CDR3 has 14 amino acids. Looked up from germline, CDR1 is SGHVS and CDR2 is FNYEAQ. CDR3: CASSLIGRGSEAFF.

V usage is TRBV28 and J usage is TRBJ2-3; checking the TCRdb D call of TRBD1 is not possible without DNA. The CDR3 consists of 15 residues. Germline V gene data show CDR1 as MDHEN and CDR2 as SYDVKM. The CDR3 protein is CASSFRDVALDTQYF. The entire variable domain, with the rest obtained from reference TRBV28 and TRBJ2-3, is as follows: DVKVTQSSRYLVKRTGEKVFLECVQDMDHENMFWYRQDPGLGLRLIYFSYDVKMKEKGDIPEGYSVSREKKERFSLILESASTNQTSMYLCASSFRDVALDTQYFGPGTRLTVL.

The CDR3 is CSARDRGQGRPDTQYF. This chain uses TRBV20-1 with TRBJ2-3; the TRBD1 assignment by TCRdb is unverifiable without DNA. The CDR3 consists of 16 residues. Germline V gene sequence: CDR1 DFQATT, CDR2 SNEGSKA (reference sequence).

The chain recombines TRBV20-1 with TRBJ1-5; lacking DNA, the TRBD1 call made by TCRdb goes unchecked. There are 14 residues in the CDR3. Germline CDR1 DFQATT, CDR2 SNEGSKA (reference sequence). The chain's CDR3 is CSALLGTGSRPQHF.

The CDR3 spells CASSLDRATYNEQFF. The chain has TRBV12-3 or TRBV12-4 and TRBJ2-1; TCRdb's D call, TRBD1, is unchecked because there is no DNA. The CDR3 is made up of 15 amino acids.

The chain uses TRBV20-1 and TRBJ2-3; lacking DNA, the TRBD2 call made by TCRdb goes unchecked. This CDR3 spans 13 amino acids. The germline CDR1 and CDR2 sequences are DFQATT and SNEGSKA (reference sequence). CDR3 region: CSARGLGADTQYF.

This rearrangement joins TRBV7-9 to TRBJ2-7; absent DNA, TCRdb's TRBD1 call cannot be checked. CDR1 and CDR2 (germline): SEHNR, FQNEAQ (reference sequence). The CDR3 runs to 12 residues. This chain's CDR3 is CASSTGGNEQYF. The full variable domain, with the rest looked up from reference TRBV7-9 and TRBJ2-7, is DTGVSQNPRHKITKRGQNVTFRCDPISEHNRLYWYRQTLGQGPEFLTYFQNEAQLEKSRLLSDRFSAERPKGSFSTLEIQRTEQGDSAMYLCASSTGGNEQYFGPGTRLTVT.